The 20 T cell receptor beta chains listed next were all sequenced from one sample in a study of follicular helper T cells after annual influenza vaccination. The data were produced by immunoSEQ multiplex PCR, yet TCRdb's version contains in-frame clones alone and is incomplete. The profile covers about 27,000 clones, with 70% to 90% appearing a single time and 1% to 1.5% taken by the ten largest. Documented time point: 2014-2015 season, pre-vaccination. Sequencing used CXCR5+ CD38- circulating T follicular helper cells from blood, obtained on the day of influenza vaccination. Noted subset: circulating Tfh, non-naive CD4+CXCR5+PD-1+ (ICOS+CD38+ or ICOS-CD38-). The origin of the receptors is an adult who received the influenza vaccine.

This rearrangement joins TRBV11-3 to TRBJ1-1; D is ambiguous. The CDR3 covers 13 residues. Germline CDR1 and CDR2: SGHNT and YENEEA. The V gene lost 3 bases and the J gene lost 3 bases, with 8 bases spanning the gap. CDR3 sequence: CASSFYSHTEAFF. The CDR3 nucleotides read TGTGCCAGCAGCTTTTACAGCCACACTGAAGCTTTCTTT.

There are a few counts of this clone. The gene calls are TRBV5-1 and TRBJ2-3, with 8 bases aligning to TRBD2. V trimming: 3 bases; J trimming: 3 bases; junction bases outside the gene matches: 3. This CDR3 is built from 14 residues. Germline V gives CDR1 SGHRS, CDR2 YFSETQ. The CDR3 loop is CASSSGGRTDTQYF. DNA for the CDR3: TGCGCCAGCAGCTCGGGGGGGCGGACAGATACGCAGTATTTT.

V and J are TRBV2 and TRBJ1-2, with 9 bases that match TRBD1. This CDR3 has 13 amino acids. V trimming: 6 bases; J trimming: 8 bases; junction bases outside the gene matches: 7. CDR1 is SNHLY, CDR2 FYNNEI, per germline. The CDR3 spells CASSGDRDRGYTF. For the CDR3, the DNA is TGTGCCAGCAGCGGGGACAGGGATCGCGGCTACACCTTC.

The genes are TRBV6-5 and TRBJ2-5; 7 nucleotides align to TRBD1. The CDR3 is 12 residues long. Germline lookup yields CDR1 MNHEY and CDR2 SVGAGI. J was trimmed by 2 bases and V by 6 bases; bases with no gene match: 0. CDR3 loop: CASRTGQETQYF. The CDR3 nucleotides read TGTGCCAGCAGGACAGGGCAAGAGACCCAGTACTTC.

The sample holds one count of this clone. This chain links TRBV6-5 with TRBJ1-6; D ambiguous. The V end was cut by 7 bases, the J end by 0 bases, with 10 bases between. Germline V lookup: CDR1 MNHEY, CDR2 SVGAGI. The CDR3 has 15 residues. CDR3 amino acids: CASTPRSSYNSPLHF. In DNA form, the CDR3 reads TGTGCCAGCACCCCCCGGAGCTCCTATAATTCACCCCTCCACTTT.

J is TRBJ1-2 and V is TRBV28, with 10 bases fitting TRBD1. CDR1 and CDR2 from the germline V gene are MDHEN and SYDVKM. J gave up 5 bases and V 5 bases, and 8 bases lay outside the gene matches. CDR3 size: 15 residues. The CDR3 bases are TGTGCCAGCAGTCCCCCCGGGACAGGGGAGTATGGCTACACCTTC. Translated: CASSPPGTGEYGYTF.

The chain combines TRBV5-4 with TRBJ2-3; 9 bases match TRBD1. V was clipped by 3 bases and J by 3 bases; unmatched bases: 8. Germline values: CDR1 SGHNT, CDR2 YYREEE (reference sequence). This CDR3 region has 16 residues. CDR3 amino acids: CASSSLTGGTTDTQYF. Written as DNA, the CDR3 is TGTGCCAGCAGCTCCCTGACAGGGGGTACGACAGATACGCAGTATTTT.

This clone appeared a few times. The CDR3 reads CASSTLDRSGSPLHF. The CDR3 nucleotides read TGTGCCAGTAGTACCCTGGACAGGTCGGGTTCACCCCTCCACTTT. This chain joins TRBV19 and TRBJ1-6; 7 bases are shared with TRBD1. This CDR3 has 15 amino acids. Germline assignment: CDR1 LNHDA and CDR2 SQIVND (reference sequence). V gave up 4 bases and J gave up 9 bases; unmatched junction bases: 9.

There are a few counts of this clone. The chain is built from TRBV11-3 and TRBJ2-7; 7 bases agree with TRBD1. CDR1 and CDR2 from the germline V gene are SGHNT and YENEEA. The CDR3 covers 15 residues. V shed 5 bases and J 1 base; nucleotides not matched to a gene: 8. The CDR3, as DNA: TGTGCCAGCAGCCCCCGGGCAGGGGGATCCTACGAGCAGTACTTC. Amino acid sequence: CASSPRAGGSYEQYF.

V is TRBV5-1 and J is TRBJ1-2; TRBD1 is a possible D gene (5 bases). The CDR3 is made up of 13 amino acids. Trimming shortened V by 1 base and J by 4 bases, and 8 bases separated the two germline ends. Germline CDR1 SGHRS, CDR2 YFSETQ. The CDR3 nucleotides are TGCGCCAGCAGCTTGCAGGACACCTATGGCTACACCTTC. Translation: CASSLQDTYGYTF.

This clone was recorded a few times. The genes are TRBV7-8 and TRBJ1-2, with 8 bases lining up with TRBD1. The junction had 5 bases not matched to a gene; V was cut back by 5 bases and J by 9 bases. The CDR3 sequence is 12 residues long. Germline CDR1 and CDR2: SGHVS and FQNEAQ. The chain's CDR3 is CASSRDRLRYTF. CDR3 nucleotides: TGTGCCAGCAGCCGGGACAGGCTGCGCTACACCTTC.

The V gene is TRBV14, the J gene TRBJ1-4, with D tentatively TRBD1 (6 bases). Germline V gives CDR1 SGHDN, CDR2 FVKESK. V lost 4 bases, J lost 7 bases, and 19 bases lay in between. The CDR3 is 16 residues long. For the CDR3, the DNA is TGTGCCAGCAGCCCCCCGAGAGGGGGGGCAGTTGAAAAACTGTTTTTT. Translation gives CASSPPRGGAVEKLFF.

J is TRBJ2-3 and V is TRBV18; 8 bases fit TRBD1. The germline gives CDR1 KGHSH, CDR2 LQKENI. This CDR3 is 13 amino acids long. The J segment lost 3 bases and the V segment lost 8 bases, leaving 4 bases of the junction unmatched. CDR3 region: CASGQGVTDTQYF. DNA for the CDR3: TGTGCCAGCGGACAGGGAGTAACAGATACGCAGTATTTT.

This sequence joins TRBV10-3 and TRBJ2-7; D is possibly TRBD1 (6 bases). V lost 10 bases and J 4 bases, leaving 14 bases between the germline ends. This CDR3 is 12 amino acids long. From germline, CDR1 is ENHRY and CDR2 SYGVKD. CDR3 DNA: TGTGCCAGCCAGGACAGCCGGTACGAGCAGTACTTC. Its translation is CASQDSRYEQYF.

CDR3 in amino acids: CASSGRRSGTGNSNEQFF. The DNA for the CDR3 is TGTGCCAGCAGTGGACGACGGTCAGGGACAGGGAATAGCAATGAGCAGTTCTTC. The rearrangement joins TRBV25-1 to TRBJ2-1, with 9 bases identical to TRBD1. This CDR3 comprises 18 residues. After removal of 4 bases from V and 6 bases from J, the junction contained 16 bases not matched to a gene. Germline lookup yields CDR1 MGHDK and CDR2 SYGVNS.

The J gene is TRBJ2-7, the V gene TRBV7-9; D perhaps matches TRBD2 (5 bases). V dropped 5 bases and J dropped 6 bases, with 11 bases sitting between them. CDR3 length equals 12 residues. CDR1 SEHNR and CDR2 FQNEAQ come from the germline V gene (reference sequence). The CDR3 DNA sequence: TGTGCCAGCAGCCCACTAGGCGTCGAGCAGTACTTC. Its translation is CASSPLGVEQYF.

The J gene is TRBJ2-1, the V gene TRBV2; 12 nucleotides agree with TRBD2. After removal of 2 bases from V and 10 bases from J, the junction contained 3 bases not matched to a gene. CDR1 is SNHLY and CDR2 is FYNNEI in the germline V gene. CDR3 length equals 14 residues. Written as DNA, the CDR3 is TGTGCCAGCAGTGAAATGGGGACTAGCGGGGAGCAGTTCTTC. It translates to CASSEMGTSGEQFF.

The chain links TRBV19 to TRBJ2-3, with 7 bases matching TRBD1. V was pared by 3 bases and J by 3 bases, with 6 bases of the junction left unmatched. The germline CDR1 and CDR2 sequences are LNHDA and SQIVND (reference sequence). This CDR3 is 15 amino acids long. CDR3 amino acids: CASSIQGERTDTQYF. DNA of the CDR3: TGTGCCAGTAGTATTCAGGGGGAGAGGACAGATACGCAGTATTTT.

The gene calls are TRBV28 and TRBJ1-5; possibly TRBD1 for D (5 bases). This CDR3 region has 15 residues. The V gene lost 5 bases and the J gene lost 7 bases, with 18 bases spanning the gap. Germline assignment: CDR1 MDHEN and CDR2 SYDVKM. As DNA, the CDR3 is TGTGCCAGCAGTCACCGGGCCCGACGGGGGCAGCCCCAGCATTTT. It codes for CASSHRARRGQPQHF.

The chain couples TRBV11-2 to TRBJ1-6, with a possible D match to TRBD1 (5 bases). Per germline, CDR1 SGHAT and CDR2 FQNNGV. The CDR3 length is 13 residues. Trimming removed 5 bases from V and 8 bases from J, with 10 bases in between. CDR3 DNA: TGTGCCAGCAGCGTGGGACTGGATTCACCCCTCCACTTT. Protein: CASSVGLDSPLHF.